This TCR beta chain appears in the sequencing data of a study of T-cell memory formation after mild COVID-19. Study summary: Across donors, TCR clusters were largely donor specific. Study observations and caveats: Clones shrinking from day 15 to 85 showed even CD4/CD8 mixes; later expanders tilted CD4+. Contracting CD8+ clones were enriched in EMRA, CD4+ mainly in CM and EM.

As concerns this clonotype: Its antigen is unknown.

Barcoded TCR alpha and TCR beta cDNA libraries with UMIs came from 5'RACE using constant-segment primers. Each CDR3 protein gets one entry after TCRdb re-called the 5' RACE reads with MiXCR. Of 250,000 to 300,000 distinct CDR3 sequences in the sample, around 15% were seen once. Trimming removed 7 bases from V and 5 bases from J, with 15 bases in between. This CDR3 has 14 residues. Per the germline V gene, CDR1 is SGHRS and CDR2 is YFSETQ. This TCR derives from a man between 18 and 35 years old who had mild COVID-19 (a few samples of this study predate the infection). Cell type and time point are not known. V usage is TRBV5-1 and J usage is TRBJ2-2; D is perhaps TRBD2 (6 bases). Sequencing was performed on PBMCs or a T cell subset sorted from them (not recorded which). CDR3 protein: CASRDYRGTGELFF. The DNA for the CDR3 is TGCGCCAGCCGCGACTACCGGGGGACCGGGGAGCTGTTTTTT.